Sequencing of this T cell receptor (beta chain) was carried out in a study of T cells in Graves' hyperthyroidism and ophthalmopathy. Study observations and caveats: Also found in blood were most expanded thyroid clonotypes above 0.001.

This clonotype was detected only once. The antigen is undetermined. A much larger clone differs by one base, so this may be a read error. Germline V gene data show CDR1 as LGHDT and CDR2 as YNNKEL (reference sequence). This CDR3 region has 13 residues. At least 3 on the Clinical Activity Score was recorded for ophthalmopathy patients, who also had NOSPECS grade at least 4 and duration under 3 months. Uncontrolled infections, other autoimmune diseases, pregnancy or lactation led to exclusion of patients. Fresh 10 ml peripheral blood yielded PBMCs. RNA transcripts served as the template for amplifying TCR beta CDR3 regions. First-round RT-PCR of the TCR CDR3 relied on the HTBI primer set. Each CDR3 protein is one row after TCRdb ran MiXCR on the multiplex PCR reads. In the table there are hundreds of thousands of distinct CDR3 sequences, about a sixth of which are singletons.

The sequence was obtained from a woman aged 40-49 years with Graves' ophthalmopathy. Input material: blood. This chain uses TRBV3-1 with TRBJ2-3, with D perhaps TRBD1 or TRBD2 (5 bases each). DNA for the CDR3: TGTGCCGGCAGGGACCAGGGAGTGGATACGCAGTATTTT. It encodes CAGRDQGVDTQYF.